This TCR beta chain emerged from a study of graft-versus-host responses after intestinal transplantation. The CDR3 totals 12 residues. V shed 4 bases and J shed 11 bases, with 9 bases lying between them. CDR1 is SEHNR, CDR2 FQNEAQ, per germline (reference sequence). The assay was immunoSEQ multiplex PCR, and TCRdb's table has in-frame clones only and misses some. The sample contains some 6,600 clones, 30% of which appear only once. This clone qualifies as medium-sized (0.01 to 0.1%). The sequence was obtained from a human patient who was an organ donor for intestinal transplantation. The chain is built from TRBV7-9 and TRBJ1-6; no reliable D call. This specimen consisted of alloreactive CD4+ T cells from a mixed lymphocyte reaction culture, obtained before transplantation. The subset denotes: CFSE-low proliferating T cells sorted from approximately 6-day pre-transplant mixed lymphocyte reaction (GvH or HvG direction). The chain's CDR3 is CASSYSDPPLHF. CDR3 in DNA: TGTGCCAGCAGCTACTCCGATCCACCCCTCCACTTT.